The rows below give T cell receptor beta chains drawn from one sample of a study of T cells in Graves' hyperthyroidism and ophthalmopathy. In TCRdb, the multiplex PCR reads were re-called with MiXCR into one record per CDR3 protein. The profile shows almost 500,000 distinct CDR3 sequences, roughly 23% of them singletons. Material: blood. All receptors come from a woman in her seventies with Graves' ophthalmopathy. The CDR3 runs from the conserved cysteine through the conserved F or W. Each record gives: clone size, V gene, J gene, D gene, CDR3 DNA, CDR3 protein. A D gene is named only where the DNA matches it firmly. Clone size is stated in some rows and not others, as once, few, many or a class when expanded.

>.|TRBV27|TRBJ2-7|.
TGTGCCAGCGCACGGCCAGCCTCCTACGAGCAGTACTTC
CASARPASYEQYF
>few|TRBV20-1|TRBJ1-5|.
TGCAGTGCTAACAGGGGCAATCAGCCCCAGCATTTT
CSANRGNQPQHF
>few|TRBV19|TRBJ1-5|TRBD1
TGTGCCAGTTCCAAACGACAGGGGGCTCAGCAGCCCCAGCATTTT
CASSKRQGAQQPQHF
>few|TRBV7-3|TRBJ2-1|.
TGTGCCAGCAGCCCAAAAGGGGATATCCGAGGGCAGTTCTTC
CASSPKGDIRGQFF
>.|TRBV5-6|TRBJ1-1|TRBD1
TGTGCCAGCAGCCCCAAGCGGCAGGGGGGGAACACTGAAGCTTTCTTT
CASSPKRQGGNTEAFF
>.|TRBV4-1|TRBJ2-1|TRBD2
TGCGCCAGCAGCCCAAGGACTAGCGGAACCATCTCCTACAATGAGCAGTTCTTC
CASSPRTSGTISYNEQFF
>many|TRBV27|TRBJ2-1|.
TGTGCCAGCAGTTTATCGGGAAACAATGAGCAGTTCTTC
CASSLSGNNEQFF
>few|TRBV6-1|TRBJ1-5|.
TGTGCCAGCAGTGATCCTCCGCAGGAGAAGCATTTT
CASSDPPQEKHF
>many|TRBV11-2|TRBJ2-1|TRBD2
TGTGCCAGCAGCCCTGTAGCGGGAGGTAGTGGTGAGCAGTTCTTC
CASSPVAGGSGEQFF
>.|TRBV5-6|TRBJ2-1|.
TGTGCCAGCACCTCAGTTCACGGGGCCGGAAATCCCTTTGATGAGCAGTTCTTC
CASTSVHGAGNPFDEQFF
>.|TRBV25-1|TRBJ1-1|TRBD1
TGTGCCAGCAGTGCCCTCCTAACAGGGGGCACTGAAGCTTTCTTT
CASSALLTGGTEAFF
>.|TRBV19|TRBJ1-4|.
TGTGCCAGTAGTTACCTTGGAACTAATGAAAAACTGTTTTTT
CASSYLGTNEKLFF
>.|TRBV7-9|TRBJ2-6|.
TGTGCCAGCAGCACCGACGGCTCTGGGGCCAACGTCCTGACTTTC
CASSTDGSGANVLTF
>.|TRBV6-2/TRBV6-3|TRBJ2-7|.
TGTGCCAGCAGTCAACCCCGAGGACGGAGATACGAGCAGTACTTC
CASSQPRGRRYEQYF
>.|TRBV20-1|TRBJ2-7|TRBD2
TGCAGTGCTGCCCTGACGGCGGGGGGGGGCGAGCAGTACTTC
CSAALTAGGGEQYF
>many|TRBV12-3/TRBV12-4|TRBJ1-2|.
TGTGCCAGCAGTTTTTCGGACTATGGCTACACCTTC
CASSFSDYGYTF
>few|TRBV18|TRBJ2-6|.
TGTGCCAGCTCACCCCAAGTAAGCTCTGGGGCCAACGTCCTGACTTTC
CASSPQVSSGANVLTF
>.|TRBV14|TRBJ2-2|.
TGTGCCAGCAGCCAAGATCCGGGTGGTGGAAACACCGGGGAGCTGTTTTTT
CASSQDPGGGNTGELFF
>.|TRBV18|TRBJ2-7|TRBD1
TGTGCCAGCTCACTAGGGACAGGGGGAATCTACGAGCAGTACTTC
CASSLGTGGIYEQYF
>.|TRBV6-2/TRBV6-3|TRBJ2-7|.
TGTGCCAGCAGAAGCGGGCTCTCCTGCGAGCAGTACTTC
CASRSGLSCEQYF
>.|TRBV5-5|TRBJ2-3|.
TGTGCCAGCAGCTTGTTGGGAAGGGGAGGAGATACGCAGTATTTT
CASSLLGRGGDTQYF
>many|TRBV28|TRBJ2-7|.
TGTGCCAGCAGTTTTTCCCCCCCTCCAGGACAGTACGAGCAGTACTTC
CASSFSPPPGQYEQYF
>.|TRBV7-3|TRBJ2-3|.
TGTGCCAGCAGCTTACACGGGAATGGGGCAGATACGCAGTATTTT
CASSLHGNGADTQYF
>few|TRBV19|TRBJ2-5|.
TGTGCCAGTAGTAACCCGACAGCCGGGTACCAAGAGACCCAGTACTTC
CASSNPTAGYQETQYF
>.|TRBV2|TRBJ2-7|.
TGTGCCAGCAGCCGGAGAGGGCGGAACGAGCAGTACTTC
CASSRRGRNEQYF
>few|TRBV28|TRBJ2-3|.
TGTGCCAGCAGTATGGGCCGGATGGATACGCAGTATTTT
CASSMGRMDTQYF
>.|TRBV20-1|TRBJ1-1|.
TGCAGTGCCCCTAACGCCGGGCTGGCTGAAGCTTTCTTT
CSAPNAGLAEAFF
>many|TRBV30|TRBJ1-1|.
TGTGCCTGGAAACCCTTCAGCACTGAAGCTTTCTTT
CAWKPFSTEAFF
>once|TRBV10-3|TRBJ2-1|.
TGTGCCATCAGTGAGGCGCCGGAGCACAATGAGCAGTTCTTC
CAISEAPEHNEQFF
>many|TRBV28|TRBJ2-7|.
TGTGCCAGCAGTTTCACGGATGGGGAGCAGTACTTC
CASSFTDGEQYF
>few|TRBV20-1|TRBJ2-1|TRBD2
TGCAGTGCCCTGGGGGGGGAGACAAGGAGGAATGAGCAGTTCTTC
CSALGGETRRNEQFF
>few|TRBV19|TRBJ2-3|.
TGTGCCAGTAGTAAAGACTCGCAAGCGGGCACAGATACGCAGTATTTT
CASSKDSQAGTDTQYF
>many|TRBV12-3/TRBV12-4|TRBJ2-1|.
TGTGCCAGCAGTCGGAGGGTGGGCAGCAATGAGCAGTTCTTC
CASSRRVGSNEQFF
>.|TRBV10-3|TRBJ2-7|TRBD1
TGTGCCATCAGTGGATCGGACAGGGGGTCGTACGAGCAGTACTTC
CAISGSDRGSYEQYF
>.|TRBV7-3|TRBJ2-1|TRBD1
TGTGCCAGCAGCTCCAAGGGGGCTGAGCAGTTCTTC
CASSSKGAEQFF